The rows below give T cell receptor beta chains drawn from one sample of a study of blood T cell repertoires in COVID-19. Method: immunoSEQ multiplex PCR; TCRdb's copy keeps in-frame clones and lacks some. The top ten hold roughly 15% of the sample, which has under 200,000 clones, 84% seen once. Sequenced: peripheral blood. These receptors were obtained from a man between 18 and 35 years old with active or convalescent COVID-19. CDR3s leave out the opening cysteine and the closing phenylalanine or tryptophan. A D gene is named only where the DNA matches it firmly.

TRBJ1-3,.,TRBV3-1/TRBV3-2,ASSQGYSSGNTIY
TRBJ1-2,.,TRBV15,ATSRDLYSYT
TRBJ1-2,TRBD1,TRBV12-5,ASGLGGQGDYGYT
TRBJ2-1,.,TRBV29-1,SSLLRDYNEQF
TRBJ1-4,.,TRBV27,ASSLTGGANEKLF
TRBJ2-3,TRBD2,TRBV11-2,ASSSDSGGALDTQY
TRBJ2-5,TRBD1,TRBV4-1,ASSHVWDSQETQY
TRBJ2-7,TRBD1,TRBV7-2,ASSSGQLYEQY
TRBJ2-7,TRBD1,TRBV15,ATSRGQYEQY
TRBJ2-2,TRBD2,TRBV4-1,ASSHPGGLSTGELF